This T cell receptor (beta chain) was sequenced in a study of beta chain features in type 1 diabetes. TCRB transcripts that were expressed got sequenced, as all of the isolated RNA had been reverse transcribed. The assay was immunoSEQ multiplex PCR, and TCRdb's table has in-frame clones only and misses some. The sample consists of approximately 600,000 clones, around 12% of them appearing once. Findings and limits, study-wide: Naive, central memory and Treg TCRB repertoires seemed to resemble each other more closely in patients than they did in healthy donors. TCRB CDR3s were moderately but significantly shorter in Type 1 diabetes patients in all four CD4+ subsets. PCR, the amplification step, might favor shorter templates, equally in patients and controls.

As to this clone: Antigen unknown.

Trimming at V came to 3 bases and at J to 5 bases, leaving 17 bases not matched to a gene. The CDR3 is 20 residues long. Germline CDR1 SGDLS, CDR2 YYNGEE. The sequenced sample was naive CD4+ T cells from blood. This chain joins TRBV9 and TRBJ2-7, with 16 bases aligning to TRBD2. The TCR was taken from a man between 25 and 39 years old with type 1 diabetes. The CDR3 DNA sequence: TGTGCCAGCAGCGAGGGGCCCGGGACTAGCGGGGGGGCCAGGATCCACGAGCAGTACTTC. Amino acids: CASSEGPGTSGGARIHEQYF.